One TCR beta chain is described in this entry. Its antigen is as yet unknown. The V gene end was trimmed by 4 bases and the J gene end by 4 bases; junction bases not matched to a gene: 1. Germline lookup yields CDR1 SGHTS and CDR2 YDEGEE. CDR3 length equals 13 residues. The sample is drawn from a study of shared clonotypes between healthy human individuals. The study, taken as a whole, reports: Naive subsets typically showed greater estimated richness than memory subsets.

Researchers ran the assay at a deep level. The method was immunoSEQ multiplex PCR; TCRdb's version includes in-frame clones alone and lacks a portion of them. The top ten hold 34% of the sample, which has approximately 710,000 clones, less than 95% seen once. This clonotype was obtained from a man aged 18 to 29 in good health. Some clones in this sample may be carry-over from other donors' samples. The sequencing input was memory CD8+ T cells from PBMCs. Documented subset: CD45RO+ cells pooled with CCR7-negative TemRA cells. The chain is built from TRBV5-8 and TRBJ1-3; 8 bases match TRBD1. CDR3 sequence reads: CASSRTGGNTIYF. The CDR3 nucleotides are TGTGCCAGCAGCAGGACAGGGGGAAACACCATATATTTT.